Below, 32 T cell receptor beta chains from the same sample are listed, as sequenced in a study of blood T cell repertoires in COVID-19. The table came from immunoSEQ multiplex PCR; TCRdb's copy has only in-frame clones and leaves some out. The sample lists approximately 140,000 clones; approximately 84% were seen once. Sequencing was performed on peripheral blood. The receptors stem from a man in his sixties or seventies with acute or convalescent COVID-19.

This sequence joins TRBV5-1 and TRBJ2-3, with 7 nucleotides matching TRBD2. CDR3 length equals 16 residues. Trimming cost V 0 bases and J 1 base; bases outside gene matches: 5. The germline V gene encodes CDR1 SGHRS and CDR2 YFSETQ. The CDR3 sequence: CASSLGLAVGTDTQYF. For the CDR3, the DNA is TGCGCCAGCAGCTTGGGCCTAGCGGTGGGCACAGATACGCAGTATTTT.

The gene calls are TRBV2 and TRBJ1-1, with D possibly TRBD1 on 5 matching bases. Germline-derived CDR1 and CDR2 are SNHLY and FYNNEI. The CDR3 covers 15 residues. Deletions cut 8 bases from V and 3 bases from J, with 19 bases between. The CDR3: CASVRASQGDTEAFF. DNA for the CDR3: TGTGCCAGCGTTCGGGCCTCGCAAGGGGACACTGAAGCTTTCTTT.

The chain is built from TRBV12-3 or TRBV12-4 and TRBJ1-6; D gene uncertain. The CDR3 is 13 amino acids. Between the trimmed V and J ends, which lost 3 bases and 10 bases, there was a span of 10 bases. DNA for the CDR3: TGTGCCAGCAGTTTGATAGGCGGGTCACCCCTCCACTTT. Amino acid sequence: CASSLIGGSPLHF.

The chain joins TRBV25-1 to TRBJ2-5; 9 nucleotides agree with TRBD1. Germline assignment: CDR1 MGHDK and CDR2 SYGVNS. Trimming at V came to 4 bases and at J to 1 base, leaving 4 bases not matched to a gene. The length of the CDR3 is 15 residues. This chain's CDR3 is CASSADRGSQETQYF. In DNA form, the CDR3 reads TGTGCCAGCAGTGCTGACAGGGGGAGCCAAGAGACCCAGTACTTC.

This chain uses TRBV5-1 with TRBJ1-6; TRBD1 agrees at 8 bases. Germline V CDR1 and CDR2: SGHRS, YFSETQ. Germline trimming cut 4 bases from V and 5 bases from J; bases unmatched to any gene: 5. This CDR3 is built from 15 residues. The CDR3 is CASSPETGDNSPLHF. The CDR3 DNA is TGCGCCAGCAGCCCAGAGACAGGGGATAATTCACCCCTCCACTTT.

This clone was seen a handful of times. The rearrangement joins TRBV28 to TRBJ2-7; D remains ambiguous. The V gene's germline CDR1 is MDHEN and CDR2 SYDVKM. The CDR3 contains 14 residues. Trimming took off 8 bases at V and 1 base at J, with 15 bases between the two ends. As DNA, the CDR3 is TGTGCCAGCCACCCGGGTATATTATCCTACGAGCAGTACTTC. It translates to CASHPGILSYEQYF.

This chain's CDR3 is CATDSATRPQHF. The DNA of the CDR3 is TGTGCCACCGACAGTGCAACTCGGCCCCAGCATTTT. The chain couples TRBV28 to TRBJ1-5, with D tentatively TRBD1 (5 bases). CDR3 length: 12 residues. Trimming removed 10 bases at V and 9 bases at J, with 16 bases between. From germline, CDR1 is MDHEN and CDR2 SYDVKM.

Written as DNA, the CDR3 is TGTGCCACCAGCAGAGATTTCGGGGGCTACACCTTC. Residues: CATSRDFGGYTF. V gene TRBV15 combines with J gene TRBJ1-2; no reliable D call. Trimming removed 0 bases from V and 8 bases from J, with 7 bases in between. The length of the CDR3 is 12 residues. Germline-derived CDR1 and CDR2 are LNHNV and YYDKDF (reference sequence). Drawing the rest from reference TRBV15 and TRBJ1-2, the complete variable domain is DAMVIQNPRYQVTQFGKPVTLSCSQTLNHNVMYWYQQKSSQAPKLLFHYYDKDFNNEADTPDNFQSRRPNTSFCFLDIRSPGLGDTAMYLCATSRDFGGYTFGSGTRLTVV.

The chain carries TRBV5-1 and TRBJ2-1; tentatively, D is TRBD1 (5 bases). Deletions cut 2 bases from V and 8 bases from J, with 8 bases between. The V gene's germline CDR1 is SGHRS and CDR2 YFSETQ. The CDR3 is 12 residues long. CDR3 region: CASSLWGDEQFF. CDR3 bases: TGCGCCAGCAGCTTATGGGGCGATGAGCAGTTCTTC.

In nucleotides, the CDR3 is TGTGCCACCAGCCCATCTTCCCGGCTAGCGGGAATCAATGAGCAGTTCTTC. Translation gives CATSPSSRLAGINEQFF. The chain uses TRBV24-1 and TRBJ2-1; 9 bases are a match to TRBD2. Germline trimming cut 7 bases from V and 6 bases from J; bases unmatched to any gene: 15. The CDR3 totals 17 residues. Per the germline V gene, CDR1 is KGHDR and CDR2 is SFDVKD.

The genes are TRBV5-1 and TRBJ1-4, with D unclear. The CDR3 spans 15 residues. The V gene lost 2 bases and the J gene lost 7 bases, with 15 bases spanning the gap. The V gene's germline CDR1 is SGHRS and CDR2 YFSETQ. The CDR3 protein is CASSFDGGRSEKLFF. For the CDR3, the DNA is TGCGCCAGCAGCTTTGATGGAGGCAGGTCTGAAAAACTGTTTTTT.

The chain carries TRBV3-1 (or the pseudogene TRBV3-2) and TRBJ2-3; 9 bases are shared with TRBD2. From germline, CDR1 is LGHDT and CDR2 YNNKEL (reference sequence). V shed 5 bases and J 6 bases; nucleotides not matched to a gene: 12. CDR3 length: 16 amino acids. CDR3 DNA sequence: TGTGCCAGCAGCTCCCCGCCCCTAGCGGGACTGGATACGCAGTATTTT. Translated, it gives CASSSPPLAGLDTQYF.

The chain recombines TRBV5-1 with TRBJ2-7; a weak D match, TRBD2 (6 bases). Deletions cut 5 bases from V and 3 bases from J, with 9 bases between. Germline assignment: CDR1 SGHRS and CDR2 YFSETQ. This CDR3 region has 12 residues. CDR3 loop: CASSAEGYEQYF. Written as DNA, the CDR3 is TGCGCCAGCAGTGCGGAGGGCTACGAGCAGTACTTC.

The chain is built from TRBV29-1 and TRBJ2-2; 7 positions agree with TRBD1. The CDR3 totals 16 residues. In germline, CDR1 is SQVTM, CDR2 ANQGSEA. Losses at the gene ends were 7 bases for V and 2 bases for J; bases not matched to a gene: 13. CDR3 protein: CSAVERGRPNTGELFF. The DNA of the CDR3 is TGCAGCGCCGTAGAAAGGGGGCGTCCTAACACCGGGGAGCTGTTTTTT.

The rearrangement links TRBV3-1 (or the pseudogene TRBV3-2) to TRBJ2-3; TRBD2 might be the D (5 bases). The V end lost 4 bases, the J end lost 4 bases, and 18 bases lay between the germline ends. The CDR3 has 16 residues. Germline values: CDR1 LGHDT, CDR2 YNNKEL (reference sequence). The CDR3: CASSRNRRAQADTQYF. Here the CDR3 DNA reads TGTGCCAGCAGCCGGAATAGGCGGGCCCAAGCAGATACGCAGTATTTT.

V and J are TRBV12-3 or TRBV12-4 and TRBJ1-2; a possible D gene is TRBD1 (6 bases). The CDR3 spans 13 residues. Trimming pared 4 bases from V and 7 bases from J, leaving 13 bases between. This CDR3 is CASSSYRVLGYTF. CDR3 sequence (DNA): TGTGCCAGCAGTTCGTACAGGGTACTTGGCTACACCTTC.

The chain is built from TRBV9 and TRBJ2-2, with a tentative D call TRBD1 (6 bases). Trimming stripped 2 bases from V and 2 bases from J, with 10 bases between. There are 15 residues in the CDR3. The V gene's germline CDR1 is SGDLS and CDR2 YYNGEE. CDR3 region: CASSVVDRNTGELFF. DNA of the CDR3: TGTGCCAGCAGCGTCGTGGACAGAAACACCGGGGAGCTGTTTTTT.

The chain recombines TRBV10-3 with TRBJ2-7; TRBD2 aligns across 7 bases. Germline V gene sequence: CDR1 ENHRY, CDR2 SYGVKD. V trimming: 8 bases; J trimming: 7 bases; junction bases outside the gene matches: 11. The CDR3 has 13 amino acids. Written as DNA, the CDR3 is TGTGCCATCCTGGGGCTAGCGGACCGGGAGCAGTACTTC. Protein sequence: CAILGLADREQYF.

The CDR3 region is CASSLQGGDTQYF. CDR3 nucleotide sequence: TGTGCCAGCAGCCTACAGGGAGGGGATACGCAGTATTTT. The chain couples TRBV11-2 to TRBJ2-3; tentative D call: TRBD2 (7 bases). Per germline, CDR1 SGHAT and CDR2 FQNNGV. The CDR3 runs 13 residues. V lost 5 bases, J lost 6 bases, and 12 bases lay in between. The variable domain in full, completed from reference TRBV11-2 and TRBJ2-3, reads EAGVAQSPRYKIIEKRQSVAFWCNPISGHATLYWYQQILGQGPKLLIQFQNNGVVDDSQLPKDRFSAERLKGVDSTLKIQPAKLEDSAVYLCASSLQGGDTQYFGPGTRLTVL.

The CDR3 sequence: CASSFRGRSTDTQYF. CDR3 DNA: TGTGCCAGCAGCTTTAGGGGGAGAAGCACAGATACGCAGTATTTT. This chain uses TRBV9 with TRBJ2-3, with D possibly matching TRBD1 (6 bases). Germline V CDR1 and CDR2: SGDLS, YYNGEE. V dropped 4 bases and J dropped 0 bases, with 12 bases sitting between them. The CDR3 is 15 residues long.

The chain joins TRBV5-4 to TRBJ2-3, with D possibly matching TRBD2 (7 bases). This CDR3 contains 16 residues. V lost 0 bases, J lost 4 bases, and 15 bases lay in between. The germline CDR1 and CDR2 sequences are SGHNT and YYREEE (reference sequence). CDR3 sequence: CASSLVRGGAPDTQYF. The CDR3, as DNA: TGTGCCAGCAGCTTGGTACGCGGGGGCGCCCCAGATACGCAGTATTTT.

The J gene is TRBJ1-2, the V gene TRBV18; a possible D gene is TRBD1 (5 bases). Trimming stripped 6 bases from V and 5 bases from J, with 16 bases between. CDR1 KGHSH and CDR2 LQKENI come from the germline V gene. CDR3 length equals 14 residues. CDR3 nucleotides: TGTGCCAGCTCGGGGGGGAGCTCCCTTTATGGCTACACCTTC. Amino acids: CASSGGSSLYGYTF.

The chain joins TRBV5-1 to TRBJ1-4, with TRBD1 identical over 8 bases. Losses at the gene ends were 5 bases for V and 3 bases for J; bases not matched to a gene: 3. CDR1 and CDR2 (germline): SGHRS, YFSETQ. CDR3 length: 14 residues. CDR3 protein: CASSSTGANEKLFF. CDR3 DNA sequence: TGCGCCAGCAGTTCGACAGGGGCTAATGAAAAACTGTTTTTT.

This clone was seen a single time. The V gene is TRBV24-1, the J gene TRBJ2-7; TRBD1 aligns across 11 bases. CDR3 length: 15 residues. J lost 12 bases, V lost 3 bases, and 12 bases had no gene match. CDR1 is KGHDR and CDR2 is SFDVKD in the germline V gene. CDR3 sequence reads: CATSDSPGTGGRWYF. For the CDR3, the DNA is TGTGCCACCAGTGATAGTCCCGGGACAGGGGGTCGGTGGTACTTC.

V usage is TRBV5-1 and J usage is TRBJ1-3; weak D call: TRBD1 (6 bases). Germline loops: CDR1 SGHRS, CDR2 YFSETQ. The CDR3 totals 15 residues. Trimming took off 0 bases at V and 2 bases at J, with 9 bases between the two ends. This CDR3 is CASSLAGGTGNTIYF. The CDR3 nucleotides are TGCGCCAGCAGCTTGGCGGGGGGCACTGGAAACACCATATATTTT.

This sequence joins TRBV5-1 and TRBJ1-4; possibly TRBD1 for D (5 bases). The V gene lost 3 bases and the J gene lost 8 bases, with 20 bases spanning the gap. Germline CDR1 and CDR2: SGHRS and YFSETQ. The CDR3 runs to 16 residues. In DNA form, the CDR3 reads TGCGCCAGCAGCTCGGCGACCGGGGGGGAAGGGGAAAAACTGTTTTTT. It translates to CASSSATGGEGEKLFF.

This rearrangement joins TRBV9 to TRBJ2-5; no firm D call. Germline V CDR1 and CDR2: SGDLS, YYNGEE. This CDR3 contains 11 residues. Trimming stripped 4 bases from V and 2 bases from J, with 3 bases between. CDR3 in amino acids: CASSLQETQYF. In DNA, the CDR3 is TGTGCCAGCAGCTTACAAGAGACCCAGTACTTC.

The V call is TRBV2, the J call TRBJ2-3, with 9 bases matching TRBD2. CDR1 is SNHLY, CDR2 FYNNEI, per germline. CDR3 size: 16 residues. V trimming: 3 bases; J trimming: 4 bases; junction bases outside the gene matches: 8. CDR3 DNA sequence: TGTGCCAGCAGTGAGGCGGCGGGGGGGAATCCAGATACGCAGTATTTT. It encodes CASSEAAGGNPDTQYF.

The chain links TRBV7-9 to TRBJ2-1; no definite D call. CDR3 length: 14 residues. Trimming cost V 5 bases and J 9 bases, with 17 bases left between them. Per the germline V gene, CDR1 is SEHNR and CDR2 is FQNEAQ (reference sequence). The CDR3 region is CASSPKSTLGEQFF. DNA of the CDR3: TGTGCCAGCAGCCCGAAGAGTACCCTTGGTGAGCAGTTCTTC.

The chain combines TRBV6-5 with TRBJ2-1; D perhaps matches TRBD2 (6 bases). The V end was cut by 6 bases, the J end by 14 bases, with 23 bases between. The CDR3 has 14 residues. The germline gives CDR1 MNHEY, CDR2 SVGAGI. CDR3 coding DNA: TGTGCCAGCAGACACCCCGGGGGACCCCTGCAGGAGTTCTTC. Protein product: CASRHPGGPLQEFF.

This clone was observed a few times. V usage is TRBV3-1 (or the pseudogene TRBV3-2) and J usage is TRBJ1-6; D uncertain. This CDR3 is built from 12 residues. CDR1 and CDR2 from the germline V gene are LGHDT and YNNKEL (reference sequence). Trimming took 1 base from V and 10 from J, leaving 5 bases between them. The DNA of the CDR3 is TGTGCCAGCAGCCAAGGAGCCTCACCCCTCCACTTT. Its protein is CASSQGASPLHF.

In this sample, this clone turned up a few times. The CDR3 loop reads CASSNVGSGKGEQFF. CDR3 DNA: TGTGCCAGTAGTAACGTGGGTAGCGGGAAGGGTGAGCAGTTCTTC. The chain employs TRBV19 and TRBJ2-1, with 8 positions matching TRBD2. The length of the CDR3 is 15 residues. CDR1 LNHDA and CDR2 SQIVND come from the germline V gene (reference sequence). V was clipped by 4 bases and J by 9 bases; unmatched bases: 11.